Following are 22 T cell receptor beta chains from one sample sequenced in a study of blood T cell repertoires in COVID-19. Clones were read by immunoSEQ multiplex PCR, and TCRdb kept only the in-frame ones, dropping some. The table has around 80,000 clones, 60% to 75% seen once; the top ten hold approximately 5.8%. Sequenced: peripheral blood. The receptors come from a man aged 45-60 years with active or convalescent COVID-19.

The genes are TRBV7-2 and TRBJ2-3; 8 bases are shared with TRBD2. In germline, CDR1 is SGHTA, CDR2 FQGNSA. The CDR3 is made up of 15 amino acids. J gave up 0 bases and V 6 bases, and 5 bases lay outside the gene matches. The CDR3 spells CASSSIAGSTDTQYF. CDR3 nucleotide sequence: TGTGCCAGCAGTTCGATAGCGGGGAGCACAGATACGCAGTATTTT.

CDR3 residues: CASSRGGPGTDTQYF. The CDR3 nucleotides are TGTGCCAGCTCCCGGGGGGGGCCAGGCACAGATACGCAGTATTTT. The chain combines TRBV7-6 with TRBJ2-3, with 8 bases aligning to TRBD2. In germline, CDR1 is SGHVS, CDR2 FNYEAQ. This CDR3 comprises 15 residues. The V gene end was trimmed by 8 bases and the J gene end by 1 base; junction bases not matched to a gene: 8. Using reference TRBV7-6 and TRBJ2-3 for the parts outside the CDR3, the full variable domain is GAGVSQSPRYKVTKRGQDVALRCDPISGHVSLYWYRQALGQGPEFLTYFNYEAQQDKSGLPNDRFSAERPEGSISTLTIQRTEQRDSAMYRCASSRGGPGTDTQYFGPGTRLTVL.

This clone showed up just a few times. J is TRBJ2-3 and V is TRBV6-5; TRBD1 aligns across 9 bases. The junction had 7 bases not matched to a gene; V was cut back by 8 bases and J by 1 base. Germline lookup yields CDR1 MNHEY and CDR2 SVGAGI. This CDR3 is 15 amino acids long. The CDR3 is CASRSRDRGTDTQYF. The DNA of the CDR3 is TGTGCCAGCCGGTCCCGGGACAGGGGCACAGATACGCAGTATTTT.

This sequence joins TRBV4-2 and TRBJ2-1; 7 bases map to TRBD2. The germline V gene has CDR1 LGHNA and CDR2 YNFKEQ. The length of the CDR3 is 15 residues. Trimming took 1 base from V and 7 from J; bases not matched to a gene: 7. Here the CDR3 DNA reads TGTGCCAGCAGCCAAGTAGCGGGTGTGGGGAATGAGCAGTTCTTC. Its protein product is CASSQVAGVGNEQFF.

The gene calls are TRBV5-1 and TRBJ1-4, with TRBD1 as a possible D gene (5 bases). CDR3 length: 15 residues. The germline V gene has CDR1 SGHRS and CDR2 YFSETQ. The germline V and J ends were trimmed by 0 bases and 5 bases, with 11 bases remaining between them. In nucleotides, the CDR3 is TGCGCCAGCAGCTTGGGGGGCAGACAAAATGAAAAACTGTTTTTT. This gives the protein CASSLGGRQNEKLFF.

The J gene is TRBJ2-1, the V gene TRBV25-1, with 10 bases matching TRBD2. The CDR3 contains 14 residues. Germline V gene data show CDR1 as MGHDK and CDR2 as SYGVNS. V was pared by 6 bases and J by 9 bases, with 8 bases of the junction left unmatched. In nucleotides, the CDR3 is TGTGCCAGCAGACCAAGCGGGGGGGCCGTTGAGCAGTTCTTC. It is translated as CASRPSGGAVEQFF.

The chain employs TRBV7-2 and TRBJ2-3, with D perhaps matching TRBD1 (5 bases). The CDR3 is 13 amino acids. The germline V and J ends were trimmed by 6 bases and 6 bases, with 13 bases remaining between them. Germline-derived CDR1 and CDR2 are SGHTA and FQGNSA. The CDR3 loop reads CASRGPPADTQYF. As DNA, the CDR3 is TGTGCCAGCAGGGGGCCTCCTGCGGATACGCAGTATTTT.

The V and J genes are TRBV28 and TRBJ1-5, with no clear D. Germline V lookup: CDR1 MDHEN, CDR2 SYDVKM. The V and J ends lost 9 bases and 0 bases respectively, with 12 bases between them. The CDR3 sequence is 14 residues long. CDR3 coding DNA: TGTGCCAGTACAGCCCTACTTAGCAATCAGCCCCAGCATTTT. Protein sequence: CASTALLSNQPQHF.

This clone turned up a few times. This rearrangement joins TRBV24-1 to TRBJ2-1, with 8 bases identical to TRBD2. The ends lost 1 base at V and 6 bases at J; junction bases unmatched: 4. Germline V CDR1 and CDR2: KGHDR, SFDVKD. The CDR3 contains 15 residues. CDR3 nucleotides: TGTGCCACCAGTGATTTTACGGGGGGGACCAATGAGCAGTTCTTC. It encodes CATSDFTGGTNEQFF.

This clone was observed once. This chain joins TRBV7-2 and TRBJ2-7; TRBD2 aligns across 10 bases. Trimming took 4 bases from V and 4 from J; bases not matched to a gene: 7. CDR1 is SGHTA, CDR2 FQGNSA, per germline. This CDR3 contains 15 residues. The CDR3: CASSSIAGGRYEQYF. The CDR3 nucleotides read TGTGCCAGCAGCTCCATAGCGGGGGGCCGGTACGAGCAGTACTTC.

J is TRBJ1-1 and V is TRBV12-3 or TRBV12-4; D is unresolved. Trimming took off 6 bases at V and 9 bases at J, with 14 bases between the two ends. This CDR3 comprises 12 residues. DNA of the CDR3: TGTGCCAGCAGCTCCGACATCGGGAAAGCTTTCTTT. It encodes CASSSDIGKAFF.

This chain links TRBV12-3 or TRBV12-4 with TRBJ2-2; the D gene is possibly TRBD1 (5 bases). There are 13 residues in the CDR3. The V end was cut by 2 bases, the J end by 9 bases, with 10 bases between. CDR3 nucleotide sequence: TGTGCCAGCAGTTTACAGGGAAGGAGGGAGCTGTTTTTT. Translation: CASSLQGRRELFF.

There are a few counts of this clone. The chain is built from TRBV7-9 and TRBJ2-3, with D perhaps TRBD2 (5 bases). Trimming took off 7 bases at V and 0 bases at J, with 14 bases between the two ends. This CDR3 spans 15 amino acids. The germline gives CDR1 SEHNR, CDR2 FQNEAQ (reference sequence). CDR3 in DNA: TGTGCCAGCACCAAAGGGAGAACTAGCACAGATACGCAGTATTTT. It encodes CASTKGRTSTDTQYF. Supplemented by reference TRBV7-9 and TRBJ2-3, the full variable domain reads DTGVSQNPRHKITKRGQNVTFRCDPISEHNRLYWYRQTLGQGPEFLTYFQNEAQLEKSRLLSDRFSAERPKGSFSTLEIQRTEQGDSAMYLCASTKGRTSTDTQYFGPGTRLTVL.

The V call is TRBV30, the J call TRBJ1-6, with 7 bases identical to TRBD1. J lost 10 bases, V lost 1 base, and 10 bases had no gene match. This CDR3 has 15 amino acids. Germline V gene sequence: CDR1 GTSNPN, CDR2 SVGIG (reference sequence). The CDR3 DNA reads TGTGCCTGGAGTGCCCTGGACAGGCTGCACTCACCCCTCCACTTT. The encoded protein is CAWSALDRLHSPLHF.

This rearrangement joins TRBV29-1 to TRBJ1-6; no firm D call. The CDR3 is 14 residues long. The V end was cut by 7 bases, the J end by 0 bases, with 10 bases between. Germline V lookup: CDR1 SQVTM, CDR2 ANQGSEA. The CDR3 DNA reads TGCAGCGCCCGAGTTAGCTCCTATAATTCACCCCTCCACTTT. Residues: CSARVSSYNSPLHF.

The genes are TRBV15 and TRBJ1-1, with 9 bases lining up with TRBD1. Germline CDR1 LNHNV, CDR2 YYDKDF (reference sequence). The ends lost 1 base at V and 1 base at J; junction bases unmatched: 4. The CDR3 loop spans 16 amino acids. CDR3 bases: TGTGCCACCAGCAGAGGGGACAGGGCGGGGAACACTGAAGCTTTCTTT. It codes for CATSRGDRAGNTEAFF.

The V gene is TRBV5-1, the J gene TRBJ2-6; 8 nucleotides line up with TRBD1. The CDR3 covers 16 residues. CDR1 and CDR2 (germline): SGHRS, YFSETQ. V lost 4 bases to trimming and J lost 4 bases; unmatched junction nucleotides: 7. The CDR3 DNA is TGCGCCAGCAGCGGGACGGACAGGGTCGGGGCCAACGTCCTGACTTTC. It translates to CASSGTDRVGANVLTF.

The gene calls are TRBV9 and TRBJ2-1; a possible D gene is TRBD2 (6 bases). The germline V gene encodes CDR1 SGDLS and CDR2 YYNGEE. V gave up 2 bases and J gave up 8 bases, with 8 bases separating them. The CDR3 runs 12 residues. The CDR3 here is CASSVGGHEQFF. Written as DNA, the CDR3 is TGTGCCAGCAGCGTTGGAGGGCATGAGCAGTTCTTC.

V usage is TRBV23-1 and J usage is TRBJ1-2; D is perhaps TRBD1 (5 bases). TRBV23-1 is noted as an ORF with a role that remains uncertain. Deletions cut 2 bases from V and 4 bases from J, with 14 bases between. This CDR3 is 15 amino acids long. CDR3 nucleotides: TGCGCCAGCAGTCAACTAACAGGTTCGTCCTATGGCTACACCTTC. The encoded protein is CASSQLTGSSYGYTF.

The chain is built from TRBV6-2 or TRBV6-3 and TRBJ2-5, with TRBD2 identical over 11 bases. Germline V gene data show CDR1 as MNHEY and CDR2 as SVGEGT. This CDR3 has 18 residues. J was trimmed by 3 bases and V by 2 bases; bases with no gene match: 11. CDR3 sequence reads: CASSYGGLAAPYKETQYF. CDR3 bases: TGTGCCAGCAGTTACGGGGGACTAGCGGCACCGTACAAAGAGACCCAGTACTTC.

The CDR3 sequence: CASRGDSSYNYGYTF. Written as DNA, the CDR3 is TGTGCCAGCAGGGGGGACAGTTCATATAACTATGGCTACACCTTC. The chain couples TRBV7-8 to TRBJ1-2; TRBD1 aligns across 7 bases. Germline trimming cut 6 bases from V and 1 base from J; bases unmatched to any gene: 8. This CDR3 is built from 15 residues. Germline CDR1 is SGHVS and CDR2 is FQNEAQ.

The chain combines TRBV5-1 with TRBJ2-3; 10 nucleotides align to TRBD2. J lost 1 base, V lost 0 bases, and 11 bases had no gene match. This CDR3 spans 19 amino acids. Germline CDR1 reads SGHRS; CDR2 reads YFSETQ. In DNA, the CDR3 is TGCGCCAGCAGCTTGGAAGTAGCGGGGGGCTCCGGGGGCACAGATACGCAGTATTTT. It is translated as CASSLEVAGGSGGTDTQYF.